The T cell receptor (beta chain) described here comes from a study of T cell repertoires in cytomegalovirus infection. For the study at large: CMV infection together with matching HLA type was indicated by public TCR beta signatures.

Germline V gene data show CDR1 as SEHNR and CDR2 as FQNEAQ (reference sequence). Trimming pared 7 bases from V and 7 bases from J, leaving 14 bases between. The CDR3 is made up of 14 amino acids. Points from the study as a whole: Carriers of CMV and the relevant HLA type were discriminated by public TCR beta frequency.

With respect to this clonotype: Antigen specificity is unknown.

TCRdb passed the reads through MiXCR, listing each CDR3 protein once. The sample has about 360,000 distinct CDR3 sequences, approximately 35% seen once. The chain links TRBV7-9 to TRBJ1-6; TRBD1 is a possible D gene (5 bases). The sequence derives from a human donor in good health (CMV status not recorded). Some clones in this sample may be carry-over from other donors' samples. Sequences were derived from cultured PBMCs, sampled from culture after CMV antigen stimulation. CDR3 region: CASTPQESNSPLHF. The CDR3 region has the DNA TGTGCCAGCACCCCACAGGAGTCCAATTCACCCCTCCACTTT.